This T cell receptor (beta chain) was sequenced in a study of control samples from healthy donors and cancer patients. The CDR3 spans 16 residues. The germline V gene has CDR1 MDHEN and CDR2 SYDVKM. Trimming took off 6 bases at V and 0 bases at J, with 12 bases between the two ends. This clone was seen a few times. This table comes from immunoSEQ multiplex PCR, and its TCRdb copy is limited to in-frame clones, with some not included. The sample contains roughly 100,000 clones, roughly 85% of which appear only once. The J gene is TRBJ2-6, the V gene TRBV28; D is perhaps TRBD2 (6 bases). The clonotype was recovered from a woman aged 45-60 years in good health. The sequencing sample was made of blood. The CDR3 coding sequence is TGTGCCAGCAGCTCCCCAGCGGGCTCTGGGGCCAACGTCCTGACTTTC. Amino acid sequence: CASSSPAGSGANVLTF.